This passage covers 22 T cell receptor beta chains from one sample sequenced in a study of T-cell reconstitution after alpha-beta-depleted transplantation in children. Preparation of the TCRbeta library involved a method that used unique molecular identifiers. MiXCR, applied by TCRdb to the PCR reads, yields one record per CDR3 protein. The sample has 600,000 to 800,000 distinct CDR3 sequences, about 12% seen once. The material was PBMCs, obtained before TCRalphabeta/CD19-depleted stem cell transplant. These receptors came from a girl under 10 years old with congenital amegakaryocytic thrombocytopenia, due to receive a stem cell transplant.

This clonotype has a count of ten or more. This rearrangement joins TRBV29-1 to TRBJ2-1; D remains unclear. The CDR3 totals 12 residues. V was clipped by 7 bases and J by 7 bases, with 14 bases between them. CDR1 and CDR2 from the germline V gene are SQVTM and ANQGSEA. In DNA, the CDR3 is TGCAGCGCTCGCGCCCCCCTGAATGAGCAGTTCTTC. Translating it yields CSARAPLNEQFF.

Ten or more counts support this clonotype. The chain recombines TRBV7-2 with TRBJ2-1, with 12 positions matching TRBD2. Trimming cost V 3 bases and J 7 bases; bases outside gene matches: 4. Looked up from germline, CDR1 is SGHTA and CDR2 is FQGNSA. The CDR3 spans 15 residues. As DNA, the CDR3 is TGTGCCAGCAGCTTTAAACTAGCGGGGGGTAATGAGCAGTTCTTC. Residues: CASSFKLAGGNEQFF.

This chain uses TRBV7-8 with TRBJ2-7; 7 nucleotides match TRBD1. The CDR3 contains 20 residues. Per germline, CDR1 SGHVS and CDR2 FQNEAQ. V lost 2 bases, J lost 3 bases, and 22 bases stayed unmatched. CDR3 residues: CASSLRFPKGASSHYYEQYF. CDR3 bases: TGTGCCAGCAGCTTACGGTTCCCCAAGGGGGCTAGCAGCCATTACTACGAGCAGTACTTC.

This clonotype was counted once. Germline is not matched at one junction end, which may reflect a read error. The gene calls are TRBV20-1 and TRBJ1-2; no definite D call. The CDR3 runs 13 residues. In germline, CDR1 is DFQATT, CDR2 SNEGSKA (reference sequence). The CDR3, as DNA: TGCAGTGCTATAACGGACGCGGGTGGTGGCGACACCTTC. Translated, it gives CSAITDAGGGDTF.

The chain combines TRBV29-1 with TRBJ2-5, with 8 bases identical to TRBD2. Looked up from germline, CDR1 is SQVTM and CDR2 is ANQGSEA. CDR3 length: 12 amino acids. Trimming at V came to 7 bases and at J to 3 bases, leaving 4 bases not matched to a gene. The chain's CDR3 is CSETLAEETQYF. The CDR3 region has the DNA TGCAGCGAAACACTAGCGGAAGAGACCCAGTACTTC.

In its sample, this clonotype was seen a few times. CDR3 nucleotides: TGTGCCAGCTTCCTGACCGGGACCCCACAGTACTTC. Residues: CASFLTGTPQYF. This chain links TRBV2 with TRBJ2-7, with D perhaps TRBD1 or TRBD2 (5 bases each). Germline CDR1 is SNHLY and CDR2 is FYNNEI. Trimming left V 8 bases short and J 10 bases short, with 18 bases between. There are 12 residues in the CDR3.

The chain joins TRBV12-3 or TRBV12-4 to TRBJ2-7, with no clear D. The V end was cut by 6 bases, the J end by 3 bases, with 15 bases between. This CDR3 is 14 amino acids long. The CDR3 DNA is TGTGCCAGCAGCCGTCGAGCGACCGACTACGAGCAGTACTTC. The encoded protein is CASSRRATDYEQYF.

This clonotype showed up just a few times. The chain employs TRBV7-9 and TRBJ1-1, with 9 bases fitting TRBD1. The V gene's germline CDR1 is SEHNR and CDR2 FQNEAQ (reference sequence). The CDR3 extends over 14 amino acids. The V gene end was trimmed by 4 bases and the J gene end by 4 bases; junction bases not matched to a gene: 4. CDR3 sequence reads: CASSSRDRATEAFF. In DNA, the CDR3 is TGTGCCAGCAGCTCGCGGGACAGGGCCACTGAAGCTTTCTTT.

This chain connects TRBV5-8 to TRBJ1-6; 9 nucleotides align to TRBD1. The germline V gene encodes CDR1 SGHTS and CDR2 YDEGEE. The CDR3 contains 12 residues. In DNA form, the CDR3 reads TGTGGCGCGGGGACAGGGTTTTCACCCCTCCACTTT. This gives the protein CGAGTGFSPLHF.

This clonotype was observed at least ten times. The chain combines TRBV7-9 with TRBJ1-3; the D is unclear. The CDR3 has 14 amino acids. V was trimmed by 0 bases and J by 3 bases, leaving 6 bases between them. In germline, CDR1 is SEHNR, CDR2 FQNEAQ (reference sequence). CDR3 region: CASSLAGLGNTIYF. CDR3 in DNA: TGTGCCAGCAGCTTAGCAGGGCTTGGAAACACCATATATTTT.

In its sample, this clonotype was seen many times. The V call is TRBV20-1, the J call TRBJ2-1, with 10 bases fitting TRBD1. Germline values: CDR1 DFQATT, CDR2 SNEGSKA (reference sequence). This CDR3 spans 15 amino acids. With 3 bases clipped from V and 8 bases from J, the junction kept 10 bases outside the gene matches. The DNA for the CDR3 is TGCAGTGCTAGCCACACCGGGACAGGGGATGATGAGCAGTTCTTC. The encoded protein is CSASHTGTGDDEQFF.

This clonotype showed up just a few times. This sequence joins TRBV7-2 and TRBJ2-1, with D tentatively TRBD2 (6 bases). Germline loops: CDR1 SGHTA, CDR2 FQGNSA. The CDR3 contains 15 residues. V lost 4 bases to trimming and J lost 0 bases, with 10 bases between them. The CDR3, as DNA: TGTGCCAGCAGCTCGGGACTCCACTCCTACAATGAGCAGTTCTTC. The encoded protein is CASSSGLHSYNEQFF.

CDR3 sequence: CASSLVGTDTGELFF. The CDR3, as DNA: TGTGCCAGCAGCTTAGTCGGGACAGATACCGGGGAGCTGTTTTTT. This sequence joins TRBV7-8 and TRBJ2-2, with 7 bases matching TRBD1. Germline lookup yields CDR1 SGHVS and CDR2 FQNEAQ. This CDR3 has 15 amino acids. V lost 1 base and J lost 5; bases outside the gene matches: 4.

This clonotype was observed many times. This chain links TRBV7-8 with TRBJ2-3; D not certain. CDR1 and CDR2 from the germline V gene are SGHVS and FQNEAQ. Trimming took 1 base from V and 0 from J, leaving 8 bases between them. The CDR3 has 15 amino acids. The CDR3 reads CASSLEGGSTDTQYF. The DNA of the CDR3 is TGTGCCAGCAGCTTAGAGGGTGGAAGCACAGATACGCAGTATTTT.

This clonotype was observed at least ten times. This rearrangement joins TRBV20-1 to TRBJ2-7; D remains ambiguous. V was shortened by 0 bases and J by 7 bases, with 10 bases between the two germline ends. From germline, CDR1 is DFQATT and CDR2 SNEGSKA (reference sequence). The CDR3 covers 12 residues. This CDR3 is CSARDLTGEQYF. CDR3 nucleotides: TGCAGTGCTAGAGATCTAACGGGTGAGCAGTACTTC.

This clonotype has a handful of counts. The V and J genes are TRBV5-4 and TRBJ2-3; D unresolved. Germline V gene sequence: CDR1 SGHNT, CDR2 YYREEE (reference sequence). Trimming took off 4 bases at V and 6 bases at J, with 15 bases between the two ends. The CDR3 spans 14 residues. The CDR3 nucleotides are TGTGCCAGCAGCGATGCCATGGGCGAGGATACGCAGTATTTT. As protein: CASSDAMGEDTQYF.

The chain combines TRBV6-2 or TRBV6-3 with TRBJ1-5; D uncertain. Trimming removed 2 bases from V and 1 base from J, with 15 bases in between. The CDR3 is 17 residues long. The germline gives CDR1 MNHEY, CDR2 SVGEGT. The CDR3 sequence: CASSYMIGSGSNQPQHF. The DNA for the CDR3 is TGTGCCAGCAGTTACATGATTGGGTCGGGAAGCAATCAGCCCCAGCATTTT.

This clonotype has a count of ten or more. This chain uses TRBV28 with TRBJ1-1, with TRBD1 matching over 7 bases. The CDR3 loop spans 14 amino acids. V trimming: 6 bases; J trimming: 1 base; junction bases outside the gene matches: 5. From germline, CDR1 is MDHEN and CDR2 SYDVKM. The CDR3 loop reads CASRSTGPNTEAFF. For the CDR3, the DNA is TGTGCCAGCAGATCGACAGGGCCGAACACTGAAGCTTTCTTT.

This chain links TRBV10-2 with TRBJ1-5, with D possibly TRBD1 on 6 matching bases. There are 14 residues in the CDR3. Trimming removed 4 bases from V and 7 bases from J, with 14 bases in between. Germline values: CDR1 WSHSY, CDR2 SAAADI. The CDR3 spells CASSGWGLGQPQHF. The CDR3 nucleotides read TGCGCCAGCAGTGGGTGGGGGCTTGGGCAGCCCCAGCATTTT.

This clonotype was seen only a few times. The CDR3 is CATSRDFRGTETQYF. The CDR3 nucleotides are TGTGCCACCAGCAGAGATTTCAGGGGTACAGAGACCCAGTACTTC. The rearrangement links TRBV15 to TRBJ2-5; TRBD1 might be the D (6 bases). Germline CDR1 LNHNV, CDR2 YYDKDF (reference sequence). The length of the CDR3 is 15 residues. The V gene lost 0 bases and the J gene lost 4 bases, with 12 bases spanning the gap. Drawing the rest from reference TRBV15 and TRBJ2-5, the complete variable domain is DAMVIQNPRYQVTQFGKPVTLSCSQTLNHNVMYWYQQKSSQAPKLLFHYYDKDFNNEADTPDNFQSRRPNTSFCFLDIRSPGLGDTAMYLCATSRDFRGTETQYFGPGTRLLVL.

The chain recombines TRBV7-9 with TRBJ2-3; possibly TRBD2 for D (6 bases). Trimming took off 8 bases at V and 2 bases at J, with 17 bases between the two ends. This CDR3 contains 15 residues. Germline CDR1 SEHNR, CDR2 FQNEAQ (reference sequence). Here the CDR3 reads CASGRPGVYTDTQYF. The CDR3 DNA reads as TGTGCCAGCGGCCGGCCGGGAGTTTACACAGATACGCAGTATTTT.

This clonotype was picked up a small number of times. The rearrangement joins TRBV20-1 to TRBJ2-7, with 9 bases lining up with TRBD1. Per the germline V gene, CDR1 is DFQATT and CDR2 is SNEGSKA (reference sequence). This CDR3 comprises 15 residues. Trimming removed 0 bases from V and 6 bases from J; junction bases left unmatched: 9. This chain's CDR3 is CSAREPGQGPREQYF. In DNA form, the CDR3 reads TGCAGTGCTAGAGAACCGGGACAGGGCCCACGCGAGCAGTACTTC.